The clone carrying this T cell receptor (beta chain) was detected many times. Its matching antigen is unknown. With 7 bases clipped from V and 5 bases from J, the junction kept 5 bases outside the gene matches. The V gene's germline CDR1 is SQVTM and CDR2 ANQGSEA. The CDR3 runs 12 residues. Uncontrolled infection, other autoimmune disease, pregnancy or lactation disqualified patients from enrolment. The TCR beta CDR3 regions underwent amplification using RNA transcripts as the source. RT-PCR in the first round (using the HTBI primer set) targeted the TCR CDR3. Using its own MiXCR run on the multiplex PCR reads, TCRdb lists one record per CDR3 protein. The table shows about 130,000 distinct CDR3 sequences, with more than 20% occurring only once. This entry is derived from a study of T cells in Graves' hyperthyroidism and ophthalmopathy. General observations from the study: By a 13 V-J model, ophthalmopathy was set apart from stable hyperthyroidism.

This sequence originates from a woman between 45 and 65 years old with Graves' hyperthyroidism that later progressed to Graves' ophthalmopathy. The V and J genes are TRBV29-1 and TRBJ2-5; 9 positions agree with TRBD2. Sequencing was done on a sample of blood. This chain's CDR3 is CSGRSGRETQYF. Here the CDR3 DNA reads TGCAGCGGCCGGAGCGGGAGGGAGACCCAGTACTTC.